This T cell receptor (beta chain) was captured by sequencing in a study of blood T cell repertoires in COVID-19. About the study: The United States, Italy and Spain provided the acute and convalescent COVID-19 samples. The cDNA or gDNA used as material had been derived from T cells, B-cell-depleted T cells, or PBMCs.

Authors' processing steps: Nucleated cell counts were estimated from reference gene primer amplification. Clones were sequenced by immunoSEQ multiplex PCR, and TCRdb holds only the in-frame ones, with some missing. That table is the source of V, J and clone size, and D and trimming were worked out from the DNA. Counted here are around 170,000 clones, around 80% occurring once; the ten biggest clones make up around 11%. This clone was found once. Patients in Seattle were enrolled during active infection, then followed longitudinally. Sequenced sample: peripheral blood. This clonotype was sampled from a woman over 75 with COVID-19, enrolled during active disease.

In DNA form, the CDR3 reads TGTGCCAGCAGTAGGGGGACAGGGGGTAAATGGACTGAAGCTTTCTTT. As protein: CASSRGTGGKWTEAFF. V is TRBV13 and J is TRBJ1-1; 11 nucleotides line up with TRBD1. Trimming at V came to 6 bases and at J to 5 bases, leaving 11 bases not matched to a gene. Germline CDR1 PRHDT, CDR2 FYEKMQ (reference sequence). The CDR3 consists of 16 residues.